A selection of T cell receptor beta chains follows, all from one sample in a study of cytomegalovirus exposure and HLA in healthy donors. The assay was immunoSEQ multiplex PCR, and TCRdb's table has in-frame clones only and misses some. The sample has around 120,000 clones, about two thirds seen once; the top ten hold 8.2%. The sample taken for sequencing was PBMCs. The receptors here all came from a woman aged 40 to 55 in good health and CMV-seropositive. Each CDR3 is given with its conserved first and last residue. The D gene is left open where the match is weak. Size is omitted from some rows. Given values are once, few, many or a class for expanded clones.

clone_size d_call j_call v_call cdr3_nt cdr3_aa
NA NA TRBJ1-2 TRBV2 TGTGCCAGCTCTGCCGAGACAGAAGAGATCTATGGCTACACCTTC CASSAETEEIYGYTF
NA NA TRBJ1-6 TRBV9 TGTGCCAGCAGCGTAGCCCCAGGGTTTGGATCACCCCTCCACTTT CASSVAPGFGSPLHF
NA NA TRBJ1-3 TRBV7-2 TGTGCCAGCAGCCCCTTGGGAAACACCATATATTTT CASSPLGNTIYF
NA TRBD1 TRBJ1-2 TRBV7-2 TGTGCCAGCAGCTTAGTTTCAGGGGGCTCCTATGGCTACACCTTC CASSLVSGGSYGYTF
NA NA TRBJ1-6 TRBV18 TGTGCCAGCTCGCTCGGCGGGCGAGAGGATTCACCCCTCCACTTT CASSLGGREDSPLHF
NA NA TRBJ1-3 TRBV9 TGTGCCAGCAGCGTAGCAGGGCTCTCTGGAAACACCATATATTTT CASSVAGLSGNTIYF
NA NA TRBJ1-1 TRBV5-4 TGTGCCAGCAGCTTACAGGGAAGCACTGAAGCTTTCTTT CASSLQGSTEAFF
NA TRBD1 TRBJ2-2 TRBV15 TGTGCCTCCCGGGCAGGGGGCTATACCGGGGAGCTGTTTTTT CASRAGGYTGELFF
NA NA TRBJ1-2 TRBV2 TGTGCCAGCAGTGAAAGGACACACTCTACTGGCTACACCTTC CASSERTHSTGYTF
NA TRBD2 TRBJ2-7 TRBV10-3 TGTGCCATCAGTGAATCGACTAGCGGGGCTAGGGAGTACTTC CAISESTSGAREYF
NA TRBD1 TRBJ1-4 TRBV5-4 TGTGCCAGCAGCCCCGGGACAGTTGCAACTAATGAAAAACTGTTTTTT CASSPGTVATNEKLFF
NA TRBD1 TRBJ2-4 TRBV7-8 TGTGCCAGCAGCTTAGGGGTTTGGGACAGGGAAAACATTCAGTACTTC CASSLGVWDRENIQYF
NA TRBD1 TRBJ2-7 TRBV7-2 TGTGCCAGCAGCGCCGGACAGGGACCCTACGAGCAGTACTTC CASSAGQGPYEQYF
NA TRBD1 TRBJ2-7 TRBV6-1 TGTGCCAGCACGAGGGACAGTCTTGACGAGCAGTACTTC CASTRDSLDEQYF
NA NA TRBJ2-1 TRBV11-3 TGTGCCAGCAGCCCCCTCACAGGGAATGAGCAGTTCTTC CASSPLTGNEQFF
NA NA TRBJ1-1 TRBV7-2 TGTGCCAGCAGCGGCAGTGGGCCCTACCTGAACACTGAAGCTTTCTTT CASSGSGPYLNTEAFF
NA NA TRBJ2-1 TRBV5-1 TGCGCCAGCAGCTTGGGGACAGCGTACAATGAGCAGTTCTTC CASSLGTAYNEQFF
few TRBD2 TRBJ2-4 TRBV5-6 TGTGCCAGCAGCTTGGAGGGACTAGCAGGTGGGATTCAGTACTTC CASSLEGLAGGIQYF
once NA TRBJ1-3 TRBV10-1 TGCGCCAGCAGACTCAGGGGAATTGGAAACACCATATATTTT CASRLRGIGNTIYF
few TRBD1 TRBJ1-2 TRBV7-2 TGTGCCAGCACCGAAACCGACAGGGGGCCGGGGGGCTACACCTTC CASTETDRGPGGYTF